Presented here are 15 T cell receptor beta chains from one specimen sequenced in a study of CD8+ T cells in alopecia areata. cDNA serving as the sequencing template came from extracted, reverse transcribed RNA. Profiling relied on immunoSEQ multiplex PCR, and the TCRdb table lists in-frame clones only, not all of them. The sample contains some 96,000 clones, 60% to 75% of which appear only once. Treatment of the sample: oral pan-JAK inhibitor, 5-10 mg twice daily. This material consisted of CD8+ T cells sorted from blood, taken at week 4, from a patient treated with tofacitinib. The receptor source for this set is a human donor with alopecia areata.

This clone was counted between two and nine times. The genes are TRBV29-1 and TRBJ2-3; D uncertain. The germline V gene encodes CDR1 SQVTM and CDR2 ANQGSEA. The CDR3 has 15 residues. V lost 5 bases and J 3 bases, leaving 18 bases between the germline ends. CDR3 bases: TGCAGCGTTACCTTTCTCGTAGGCCGGACAGATACGCAGTATTTT. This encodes CSVTFLVGRTDTQYF.

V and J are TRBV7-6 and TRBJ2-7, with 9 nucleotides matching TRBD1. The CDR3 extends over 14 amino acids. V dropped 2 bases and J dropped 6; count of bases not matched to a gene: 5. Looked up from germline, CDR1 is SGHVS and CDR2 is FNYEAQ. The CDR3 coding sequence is TGTGCCAGCAGCTTAAACAGGGGGCTAAGCGAGCAGTACTTC. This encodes CASSLNRGLSEQYF.

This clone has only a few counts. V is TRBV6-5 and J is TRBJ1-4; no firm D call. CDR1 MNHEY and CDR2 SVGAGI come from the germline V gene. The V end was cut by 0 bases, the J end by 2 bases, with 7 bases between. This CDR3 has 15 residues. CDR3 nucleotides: TGTGCCAGCAGTTACTCGAGAGGTACTAATGAAAAACTGTTTTTT. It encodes CASSYSRGTNEKLFF.

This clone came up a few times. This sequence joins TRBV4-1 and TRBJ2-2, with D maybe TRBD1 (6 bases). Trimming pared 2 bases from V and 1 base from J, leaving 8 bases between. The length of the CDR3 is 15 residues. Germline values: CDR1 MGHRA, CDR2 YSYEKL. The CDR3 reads CASSQLTGNTGELFF. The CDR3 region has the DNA TGCGCCAGCAGCCAACTGACAGGGAACACCGGGGAGCTGTTTTTT.

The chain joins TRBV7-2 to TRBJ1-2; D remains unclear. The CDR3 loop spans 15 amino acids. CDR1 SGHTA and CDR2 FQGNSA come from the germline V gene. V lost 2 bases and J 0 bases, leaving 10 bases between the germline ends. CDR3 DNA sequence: TGTGCCAGCAGCTTAAGGTTCATAGCTAACTATGGCTACACCTTC. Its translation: CASSLRFIANYGYTF. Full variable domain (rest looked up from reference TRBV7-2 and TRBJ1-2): GAGVSQSPSNKVTEKGKDVELRCDPISGHTALYWYRQSLGQGLEFLIYFQGNSAPDKSGLPSDRFSAERTGGSVSTLTIQRTQQEDSAVYLCASSLRFIANYGYTFGSGTRLTVV.

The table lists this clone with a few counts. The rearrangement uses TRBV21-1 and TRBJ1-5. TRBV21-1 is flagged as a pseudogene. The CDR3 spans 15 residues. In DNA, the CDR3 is TGTGCCAGCAGCTTCCGGCGGTATAGCAATCAGCCCCAGCATTTT. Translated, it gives CASSFRRYSNQPQHF.

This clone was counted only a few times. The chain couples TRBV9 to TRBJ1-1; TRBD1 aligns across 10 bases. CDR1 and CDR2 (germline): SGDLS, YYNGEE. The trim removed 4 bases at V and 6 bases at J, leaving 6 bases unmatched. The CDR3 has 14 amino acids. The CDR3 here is CASSPGTGASEAFF. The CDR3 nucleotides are TGTGCCAGCAGCCCCGGGACAGGGGCATCTGAAGCTTTCTTT.

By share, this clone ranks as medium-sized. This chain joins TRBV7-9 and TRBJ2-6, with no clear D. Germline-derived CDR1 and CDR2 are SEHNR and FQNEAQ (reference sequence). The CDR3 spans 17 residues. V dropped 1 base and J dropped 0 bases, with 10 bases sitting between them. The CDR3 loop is CASSLDGMSSGANVLTF. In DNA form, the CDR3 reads TGTGCCAGCAGCTTAGATGGGATGAGCTCTGGGGCCAACGTCCTGACTTTC.

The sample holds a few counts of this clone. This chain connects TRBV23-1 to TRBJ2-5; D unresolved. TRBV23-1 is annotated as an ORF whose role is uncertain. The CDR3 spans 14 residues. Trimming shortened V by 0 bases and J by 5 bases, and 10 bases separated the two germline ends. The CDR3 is CASSQSTTVETQYF. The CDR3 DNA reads TGCGCCAGCAGTCAATCGACAACGGTTGAGACCCAGTACTTC.

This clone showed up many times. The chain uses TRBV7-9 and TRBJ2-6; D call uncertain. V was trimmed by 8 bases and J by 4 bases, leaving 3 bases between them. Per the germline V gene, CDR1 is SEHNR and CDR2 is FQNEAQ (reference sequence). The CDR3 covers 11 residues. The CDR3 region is CASSGANVLTF. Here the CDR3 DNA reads TGTGCCAGCTCCGGGGCCAACGTCCTGACTTTC.

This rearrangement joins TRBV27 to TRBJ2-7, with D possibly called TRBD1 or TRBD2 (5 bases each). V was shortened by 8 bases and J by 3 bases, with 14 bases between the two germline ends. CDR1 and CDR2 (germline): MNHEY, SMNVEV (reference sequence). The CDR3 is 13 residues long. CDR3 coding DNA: TGTGCCAGCGGATCCGGGACCTACTACGAGCAGTACTTC. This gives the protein CASGSGTYYEQYF.

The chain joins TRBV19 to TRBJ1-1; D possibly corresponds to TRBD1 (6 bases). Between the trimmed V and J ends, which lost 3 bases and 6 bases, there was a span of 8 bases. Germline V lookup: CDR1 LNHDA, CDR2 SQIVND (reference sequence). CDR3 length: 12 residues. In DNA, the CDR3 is TGTGCCAGTAGTATTGGGGGCGCTGAAGCTTTCTTT. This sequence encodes CASSIGGAEAFF.

The CDR3 sequence is CASSYRTDQETQYF. In nucleotides, the CDR3 is TGTGCCAGCAGCTACCGGACGGACCAAGAGACCCAGTACTTC. The chain links TRBV13 to TRBJ2-5, with D unclear. CDR3 length: 14 amino acids. Trimming removed 4 bases at V and 0 bases at J, with 9 bases between. Looked up from germline, CDR1 is PRHDT and CDR2 is FYEKMQ (reference sequence).

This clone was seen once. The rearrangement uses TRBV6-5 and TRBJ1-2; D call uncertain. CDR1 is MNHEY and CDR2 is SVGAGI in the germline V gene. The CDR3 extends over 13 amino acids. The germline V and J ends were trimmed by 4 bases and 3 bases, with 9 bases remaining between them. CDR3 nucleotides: TGTGCCAGCAGTTTAGGACTGCACTATGGCTACACCTTC. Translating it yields CASSLGLHYGYTF.

CDR3 in amino acids: CASSPLGQDPEAFF. The CDR3 nucleotides are TGCGCCAGCAGCCCACTGGGACAGGACCCTGAAGCTTTCTTT. V gene TRBV5-1 combines with J gene TRBJ1-1; TRBD1 matches 8 bases. The length of the CDR3 is 14 residues. The germline CDR1 and CDR2 sequences are SGHRS and YFSETQ. V trimming: 4 bases; J trimming: 6 bases; junction bases outside the gene matches: 8. Supplemented by reference TRBV5-1 and TRBJ1-1, the full variable domain reads KAGVTQTPRYLIKTRGQQVTLSCSPISGHRSVSWYQQTPGQGLQFLFEYFSETQRNKGNFPGRFSGRQFSNSRSEMNVSTLELGDSALYLCASSPLGQDPEAFFGQGTRLTVV.